This T cell receptor (beta chain) came from a study of blood T cell repertoires in COVID-19 (dated by TCRdb to the early 2020s). For the wider study: The collaborator samples originated in the United States, Italy and Spain and spanned the acute and convalescent phases of COVID-19. The prospective study material was composed of cDNA or gDNA derived from T cells, B-cell-depleted T cells, or PBMCs. Nearly every sample came with metadata listing a de-identified subject ID, COVID-19 status, age in years and sex. Samples were obtained from the ongoing ImmuneRACE study (first 160 participants) and from approximately 1,200 subjects provided by 6 global collaborators. HLA class I and class II types, where available, came from metadata supplied by the sample provider rather than from assay-based typing. The repertoires were released in a freely available public database intended as a resource for research on the immune response to SARS-CoV-2. Deeply sampled blood TCRbeta repertoires from subjects exposed to, actively infected with, or recovered from COVID-19 were included in the dataset.

TCRbeta CDR3 regions were amplified from genomic DNA using the immunoSEQ Assay, a bias-controlled multiplex PCR. On the authors' methods: The number of nucleated cells in each sample was estimated by amplification of reference gene primers within the assay. To quantify the absolute abundance of each unique TCRbeta CDR3 rearrangement, sequence reads were collapsed and filtered. For each sample, productive Simpson clonality was calculated as the square root of Simpson's diversity index across productive rearrangements. TCRdb holds this immuneACCESS table with in-frame rearrangements only. Some clones are missing; in checked studies, unresolved V genes explain under half, and the rest has no known cause. The DNA gave D and trimming, while V, J and clone size come from that table. This sample comprises approximately 270,000 clones, approximately 84% of them detected only once. 15% to 17% of the sample rests with the top ten.

At one collaborating source in Seattle, patients were enrolled during active infection and were followed longitudinally through the course of disease. The collaborating institutions used their own protocols to collect whole blood in K2EDTA tubes. For TCRbeta analysis, collaborators shipped samples as frozen whole blood, isolated PBMCs, or DNA extracted from either of those sample types. V loses 4 bases of germline sequence and J loses 3 bases, and the interval between the two ends is 16 bases. From cysteine to phenylalanine, the CDR3 is 17 amino acids long. Only CDR3 DNA is held: 51 bases, read in frame from base 1. Sequences SGHDN (CDR1) and FVKESK (CDR2) are obtained from the germline V gene. What the research found in general, with its limitations: The amount of clinical and demographic metadata varied by source and participant and was provided uncurated.

This clone appeared a single time. Its antigen target is currently unknown. Per-nucleotide qualities are absent, and no much larger clonotype sits a single base away. This receptor chain uses TRBV14 and TRBJ1-6; no D gene can be assigned with confidence. The sequenced sample was peripheral blood. The sequence derives from a person aged 70 to 85 with COVID-19, enrolled during active disease. This receptor carries the CDR3 CASSLPVGFDYNSPLHF. The nucleotide sequence is TGTGCCAGCAGCCTCCCTGTCGGGTTCGACTATAATTCACCCCTCCACTTT.